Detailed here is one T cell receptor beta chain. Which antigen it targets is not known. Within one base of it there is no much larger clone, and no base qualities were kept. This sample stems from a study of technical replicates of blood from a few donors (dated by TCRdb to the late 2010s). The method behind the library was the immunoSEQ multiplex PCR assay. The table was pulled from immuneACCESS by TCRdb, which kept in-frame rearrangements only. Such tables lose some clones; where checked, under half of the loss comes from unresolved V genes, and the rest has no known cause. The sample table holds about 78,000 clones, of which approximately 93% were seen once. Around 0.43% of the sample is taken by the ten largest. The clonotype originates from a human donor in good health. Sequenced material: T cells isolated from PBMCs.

CDR3 sequence: CAWSYWTFQNTGELFF. The base sequence is TGTGCCTGGAGCTACTGGACTTTCCAGAACACCGGGGAGCTGTTTTTT. This sequence uses TRBV30 and TRBJ2-2; the D gene is possibly TRBD2, with 5 bases matching. CDR1 and CDR2 (GTSNPN, SVGIG) derive from the germline V gene (reference sequence). The CDR3 measures 16 amino acids from cysteine to phenylalanine. Only CDR3 DNA remains: 48 bases, in frame from the first base. Between the V and J ends, shortened by 3 bases and 1 base respectively, the junction contains 15 bases.